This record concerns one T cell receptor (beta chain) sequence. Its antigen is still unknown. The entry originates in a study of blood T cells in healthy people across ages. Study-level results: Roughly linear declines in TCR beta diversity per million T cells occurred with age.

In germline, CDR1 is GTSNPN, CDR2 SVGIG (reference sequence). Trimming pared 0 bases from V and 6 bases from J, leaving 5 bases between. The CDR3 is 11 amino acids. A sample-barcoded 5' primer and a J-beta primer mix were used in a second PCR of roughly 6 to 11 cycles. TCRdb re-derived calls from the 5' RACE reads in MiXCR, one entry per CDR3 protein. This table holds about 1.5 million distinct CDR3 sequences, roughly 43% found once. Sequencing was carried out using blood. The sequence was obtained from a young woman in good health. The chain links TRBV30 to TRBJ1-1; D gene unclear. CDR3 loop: CAWSVQSEAFF. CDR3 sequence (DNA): TGTGCCTGGAGTGTACAGTCTGAAGCTTTCTTT. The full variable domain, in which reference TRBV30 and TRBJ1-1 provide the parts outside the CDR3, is SQTIHQWPATLVQPVGSPLSLECTVEGTSNPNLYWYRQAAGRGLQLLFYSVGIGQISSEVPQNLSASRPQDRQFILSSKKLLLSDSGFYLCAWSVQSEAFFGQGTRLTVV.